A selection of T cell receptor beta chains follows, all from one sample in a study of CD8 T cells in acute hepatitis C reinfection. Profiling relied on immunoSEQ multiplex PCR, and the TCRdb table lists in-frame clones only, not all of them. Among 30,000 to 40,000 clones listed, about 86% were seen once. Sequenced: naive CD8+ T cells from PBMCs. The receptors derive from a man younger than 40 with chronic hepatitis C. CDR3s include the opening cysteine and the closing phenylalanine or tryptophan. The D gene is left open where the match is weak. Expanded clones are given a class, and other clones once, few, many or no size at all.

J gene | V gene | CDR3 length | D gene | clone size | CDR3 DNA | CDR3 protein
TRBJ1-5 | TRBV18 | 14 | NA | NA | TGTGCCAGCTCACGCTCCGGGGAGAATCAGCCCCAGCATTTT | CASSRSGENQPQHF
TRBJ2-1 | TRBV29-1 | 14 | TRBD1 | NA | TGCAGCGTTAGATCCGGGACAGCTCACAATGAGCAGTTCTTC | CSVRSGTAHNEQFF
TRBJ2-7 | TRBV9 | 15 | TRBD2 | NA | TGTGCCAGCACCGTAGCGGGAGGTCCCTTCGACGAGCAGTACTTC | CASTVAGGPFDEQYF
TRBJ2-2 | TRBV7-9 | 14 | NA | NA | TGTGCCAGCAGCTTAGCGACCAGGACCGGGGAGCTGTTTTTT | CASSLATRTGELFF
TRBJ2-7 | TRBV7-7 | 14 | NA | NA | TGTGCTAGCAGCTTAGGCGGGGAGGACCACGAGCAGTACTTC | CASSLGGEDHEQYF
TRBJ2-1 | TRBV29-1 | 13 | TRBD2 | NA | TGCAGCGTTGGGCTAGCGGACTACAATGAGCAGTTCTTC | CSVGLADYNEQFF
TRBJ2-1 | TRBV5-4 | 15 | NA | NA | TGTGCCAGCAGCCGAGACACCAGCTCCTACAATGAGCAGTTCTTC | CASSRDTSSYNEQFF
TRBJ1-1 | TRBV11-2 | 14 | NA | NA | TGTGCCAGCACCCTTAGTTCTGAGAACACTGAAGCTTTCTTT | CASTLSSENTEAFF
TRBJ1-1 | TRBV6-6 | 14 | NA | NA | TGTGCCAGCAGTTACTCGCGGGGTGACACTGAAGCTTTCTTT | CASSYSRGDTEAFF
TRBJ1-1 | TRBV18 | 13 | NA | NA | TGTGCCAGCTCACCGGGACAGAACACTGAAGCTTTCTTT | CASSPGQNTEAFF
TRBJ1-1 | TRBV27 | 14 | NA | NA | TGTGCCAGCAGTCCCATTGGCGGATTTAGAGAAGCTTTCTTT | CASSPIGGFREAFF
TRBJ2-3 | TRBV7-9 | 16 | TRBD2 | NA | TGTGCCAGCAGCGACTCGACGGGACTAGCGGGAGCCACGCAGTATTTT | CASSDSTGLAGATQYF
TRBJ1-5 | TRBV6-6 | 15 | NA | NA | TGTGCCAGCACCCCGGGACTTTATAGCAATCAGCCCCAGCATTTT | CASTPGLYSNQPQHF
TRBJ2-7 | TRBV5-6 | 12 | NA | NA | TGTGCCAGCAGCATCAGCTCCTACGAGCAGTACTTC | CASSISSYEQYF
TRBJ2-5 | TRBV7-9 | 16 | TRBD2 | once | TGTGCCAGCAGCTTAGAAACTAGCGGGAGGTTGGAGACCCAGTACTTC | CASSLETSGRLETQYF
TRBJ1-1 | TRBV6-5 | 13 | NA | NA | TGTGCCAGCAGCCCCCCCGAGGGGACTGAAGCTTTCTTT | CASSPPEGTEAFF
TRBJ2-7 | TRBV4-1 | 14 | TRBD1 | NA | TGCGCCAGCAGCCAGGCCTCGACAGGGGACGAGCAGTACTTC | CASSQASTGDEQYF
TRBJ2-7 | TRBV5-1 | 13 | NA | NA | TGCGCCAGCAGCTTGGGCTACGGTGACGAGCAGTACTTC | CASSLGYGDEQYF
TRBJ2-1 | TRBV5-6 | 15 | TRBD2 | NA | TGTGCCAGCAGCTTGAGACGCAGCGGGAACAATGAGCAGTTCTTC | CASSLRRSGNNEQFF
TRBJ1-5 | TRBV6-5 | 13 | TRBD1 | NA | TGTGCCAGCACCGACAGGGGCGGACAGCCCCAGCATTTT | CASTDRGGQPQHF
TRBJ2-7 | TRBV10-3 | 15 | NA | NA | TGTGCCATCAGTTTGGTCTCTGGGCAGGGCCCTGAGCAGTACTTC | CAISLVSGQGPEQYF
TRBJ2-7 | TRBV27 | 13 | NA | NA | TGTGCCAGCAGTTTAGGCCGCTCCTACGAGCAGTACTTC | CASSLGRSYEQYF
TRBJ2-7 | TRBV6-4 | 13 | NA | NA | TGTGCCAGCTCGAAAGGTCCGTCCTACGAGCAGTACTTC | CASSKGPSYEQYF
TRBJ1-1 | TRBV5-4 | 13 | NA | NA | TGTGCCAGCAGCTTTTTAGGTTCCACTGAAGCTTTCTTT | CASSFLGSTEAFF
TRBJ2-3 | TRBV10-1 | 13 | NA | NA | TGCGCCAGCAGCGATCAAGGGCGGGATACGCAGTATTTT | CASSDQGRDTQYF
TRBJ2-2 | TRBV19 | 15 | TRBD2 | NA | TGTGCCAGTAGGTTAGCGGGAGGGTCCACCGGGGAGCTGTTTTTT | CASRLAGGSTGELFF
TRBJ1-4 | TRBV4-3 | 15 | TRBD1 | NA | TGCGCCAGCAGCCAACAGGGACAGAATAATGAAAAACTGTTTTTT | CASSQQGQNNEKLFF
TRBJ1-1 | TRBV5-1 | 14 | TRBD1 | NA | TGCGCCAGCAGCTGGGGACAGTTGAACACTGAAGCTTTCTTT | CASSWGQLNTEAFF
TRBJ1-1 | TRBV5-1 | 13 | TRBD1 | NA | TGCGCCAGCAGCTTGGGTTTGGGACAGATAAACTTCTTT | CASSLGLGQINFF
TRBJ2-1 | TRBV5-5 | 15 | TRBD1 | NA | TGTGCCAGCAGGCCGGGACAGGGTACCTACAATGAGCAGTTCTTC | CASRPGQGTYNEQFF
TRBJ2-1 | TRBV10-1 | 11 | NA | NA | TGCGCCAGCCAGGGCGACAATGAGCAGTTCTTC | CASQGDNEQFF
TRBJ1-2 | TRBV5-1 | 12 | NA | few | TGCGCCAGCAGCCGGGGAGAGGGCGGCTACACCTTC | CASSRGEGGYTF
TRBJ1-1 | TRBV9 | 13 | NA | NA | TGTGCCAGCAGCGTCTCGGGAGCCACTGAAGCTTTCTTT | CASSVSGATEAFF
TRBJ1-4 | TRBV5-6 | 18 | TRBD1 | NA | TGTGCCAGCAGCTTGGCCGGGACAGGGGGTGCCACTAATGAAAAACTGTTTTTT | CASSLAGTGGATNEKLFF
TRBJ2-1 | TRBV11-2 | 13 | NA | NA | TGTGCCAGCAGCTTAGCGGGCTCCAATGAGCAGTTCTTC | CASSLAGSNEQFF
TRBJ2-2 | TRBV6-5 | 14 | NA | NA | TGTGCCAGCAGTCCGTGGACTTACACCGGGGAGCTGTTTTTT | CASSPWTYTGELFF
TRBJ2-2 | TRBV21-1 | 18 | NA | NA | TGTGCCAGCACACCGGGACAGAGGTACCCTCTGAACACCGGGGAGCTGTTTTTT | CASTPGQRYPLNTGELFF
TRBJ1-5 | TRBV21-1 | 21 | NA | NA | TGTGCCAGCAGCAAAGCGCTAATAGGGACAGGGCAACATAATAGCAATCAGCCCCAGCATTTT | CASSKALIGTGQHNSNQPQHF
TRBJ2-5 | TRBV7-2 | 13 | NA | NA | TGTGCCAGCAGCTTAGTAGCCGAAGAGACCCAGTACTTC | CASSLVAEETQYF
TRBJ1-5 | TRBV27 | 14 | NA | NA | TGTGCCAGCAGTTTTTTTCCGGGGAGTCAGCCCCAGCATTTT | CASSFFPGSQPQHF
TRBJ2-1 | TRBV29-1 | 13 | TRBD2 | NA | TGCAGCGGTAGCGGGAGGTCCTACAATGAGCAGTTCTTC | CSGSGRSYNEQFF
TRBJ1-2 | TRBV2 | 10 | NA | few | TGTGCCAGCAGTGATTTCAAGAACACCTTC | CASSDFKNTF
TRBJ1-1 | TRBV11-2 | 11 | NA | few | TGTGCCAGCAGCCACTTCAGTGAAGCTTTCTTT | CASSHFSEAFF
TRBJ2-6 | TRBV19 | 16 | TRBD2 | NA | TGTGCCAGTAGTAAGGGACTAGCGGCCGGGGCCAACGTCCTGACTTTC | CASSKGLAAGANVLTF
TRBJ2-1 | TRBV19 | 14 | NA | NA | TGTGCCAGTAAGCAGAGGCGGGGAAACAATGAGCAGTTCTTC | CASKQRRGNNEQFF
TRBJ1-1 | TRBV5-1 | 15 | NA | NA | TGCGCCAGCAGCTCCAACTCTGACAAGAACACTGAAGCTTTCTTT | CASSSNSDKNTEAFF
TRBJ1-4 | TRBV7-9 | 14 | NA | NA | TGTGCCAGCAGCTTAGCAGTGGGTAATGAAAAACTGTTTTTT | CASSLAVGNEKLFF
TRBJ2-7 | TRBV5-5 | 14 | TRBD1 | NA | TGTGCCAGCAGCTTTGGGACAGGGGCCTACGAGCAGTACTTC | CASSFGTGAYEQYF
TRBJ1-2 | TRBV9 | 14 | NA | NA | TGTGCCAGCAGCGAGCTTGGTGGAAACTATGGCTACACCTTC | CASSELGGNYGYTF
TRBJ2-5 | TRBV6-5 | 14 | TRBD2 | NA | TGTGCCAGCAGCCAGAGCGGGAGTGGTGAGACCCAGTACTTC | CASSQSGSGETQYF
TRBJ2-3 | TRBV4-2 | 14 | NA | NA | TGTGCCAGCAGCCAGAGTTCAGGCACAGATACGCAGTATTTT | CASSQSSGTDTQYF
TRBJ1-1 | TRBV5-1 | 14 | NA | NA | TGCGCCAGCAGCTTGTCCGGCTTGAACACTGAAGCTTTCTTT | CASSLSGLNTEAFF
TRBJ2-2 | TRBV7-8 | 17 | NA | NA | TGTGCCAGCAGCTTACAGGCCTGGGGGAGTGGCACCGGGGAGCTGTTTTTT | CASSLQAWGSGTGELFF
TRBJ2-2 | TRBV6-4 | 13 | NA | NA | TGTGCCAGCAGTGCCCCAAACACCGGGGAGCTGTTTTTT | CASSAPNTGELFF
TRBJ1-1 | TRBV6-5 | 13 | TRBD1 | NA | TGTGCCAGCAGTTACGGGACAGGTACTGAAGCTTTCTTT | CASSYGTGTEAFF
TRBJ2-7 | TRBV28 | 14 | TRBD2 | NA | TGTGCCAGCAGTTCGCTAGCGGGATCCTACGAGCAGTACTTC | CASSSLAGSYEQYF
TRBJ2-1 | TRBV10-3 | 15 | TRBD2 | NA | TGTGCCATCAGTGAGTCTGGCGGGAGTACAAATGAGCAGTTCTTC | CAISESGGSTNEQFF
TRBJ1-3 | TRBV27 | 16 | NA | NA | TGTGCCAGCAGTTTATCGATTAATGGCAGGGGTAACACCATATATTTT | CASSLSINGRGNTIYF
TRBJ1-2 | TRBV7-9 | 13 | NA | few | TGTGCCAGCAGTCCCGGGGGCACCTATGGCTACACCTTC | CASSPGGTYGYTF